Reported below is one T cell receptor beta chain. This clonotype was seen more than once but under ten times. Its antigen is still unknown. No much larger clonotype is one base removed from it; base qualities were not supplied. The source of the sample is a study of CD8 T cells in ankylosing spondylitis (dated by TCRdb to about 2017). Regarding the research as a whole: The study set out to find disease-linked TCR variants by profiling T cell receptor beta repertoires in ankylosing spondylitis patients and healthy donors. Peripheral blood samples were taken, and synovial fluid was additionally collected from ankylosing spondylitis patients. The whole study cohort included 85 to 120 healthy donors and 25 ankylosing spondylitis patients. General conclusions and limits of the study: A TCR beta motif made up of about eight highly homologous amino acid variants appeared to be characteristic of blood from ankylosing spondylitis patients. The disease-linked clones showed a CD8+ phenotype and occurred at relatively low frequencies in peripheral blood. According to the report, matched synovial fluid samples from ankylosing spondylitis patients were significantly enriched for the disease-linked clones. Some motif variants had previously been reported in the synovial fluid and blood of reactive arthritis patients, which suggests shared mechanisms of disease initiation.

Sequencing used an Illumina HiSeq 2500. TCR beta libraries were prepared by quantitative 5'-RACE with molecular barcodes. Concerning the study's data processing: A new computational method, built on a probabilistic model of VDJ rearrangement, was used to identify disease-linked TCR variants. The public reads were run again by TCRdb, first through fastp at Q25 and then through MiXCR, and only productive beta chains were kept. Every distinct CDR3 protein forms one entry, paired with its most common genes and DNA. TCRdb, not the authors, supplied the V and J calls. This sample comprises 35,000 to 50,000 distinct CDR3 sequences, 9.5% to 12% of them detected only once. Roughly 1.3% of the sample is held by the ten biggest clonotypes. This clonotype was obtained from a male donor with ankylosing spondylitis or in good health (not recorded which). Sequencing was done on a sample of blood, either unsorted or a sorted T cell fraction (not recorded which).

In nucleotides, the sequence is TGTGCCAGCAGTTTTTCGGGGGGCATCGATACTGAAGCTTTCTTT. This sequence encodes CASSFSGGIDTEAFF. The chain is assembled from TRBV27 and TRBJ1-1; possibly the D gene is TRBD1, per 6 matching bases. The CDR3 sequence holds 15 residues, the cysteine and phenylalanine included. CDR3 DNA is the only sequence kept; it has 45 bases, read in frame from the first base. Sequences MNHEY (CDR1) and SMNVEV (CDR2) are obtained from the germline V gene (reference sequence). Trimming removed 3 bases from V and 5 bases from J, leaving 16 bases between the germline ends.